These 5 T cell receptor beta chains share one sample of origin, sequenced in a study of control samples from healthy donors and cancer patients. Some clones are missing from TCRdb's copy, which holds only in-frame ones; the method was immunoSEQ multiplex PCR. The table includes more than 95,000 clones, approximately 92% detected once. The sequenced material came from PBMCs. The receptors stem from an older man with head and neck cancer.

V usage is TRBV6-1 and J usage is TRBJ2-7; D is tentatively TRBD1 or TRBD2 (6 bases each). Trimming stripped 0 bases from V and 4 bases from J, with 13 bases between. Germline V gene sequence: CDR1 MNHNS, CDR2 SASEGT. The CDR3 totals 15 residues. The DNA of the CDR3 is TGTGCCAGCAGTGAAGCTGGGGGGCGCAAATACGAGCAGTACTTC. This translates into CASSEAGGRKYEQYF.

The chain joins TRBV5-1 to TRBJ2-7; D might be TRBD1 (6 bases). Germline assignment: CDR1 SGHRS and CDR2 YFSETQ. CDR3 size: 14 residues. V was shortened by 6 bases and J by 4 bases, with 17 bases between the two germline ends. CDR3 coding DNA: TGCGCCAGCAATAGGGCAGGGGCCGGTTACGAGCAGTACTTC. Amino acid sequence: CASNRAGAGYEQYF.

The chain joins TRBV15 to TRBJ2-1; unclear D gene. Deletions cut 3 bases from V and 4 bases from J, with 13 bases between. Germline CDR1 reads LNHNV; CDR2 reads YYDKDF (reference sequence). This CDR3 comprises 15 residues. The CDR3 reads CATSRALFEYNEQFF. CDR3 DNA: TGTGCCACCAGCAGGGCCCTGTTCGAGTACAATGAGCAGTTCTTC.

This clone appeared once. The V and J genes are TRBV18 and TRBJ1-2; 7 nucleotides line up with TRBD1. CDR1 and CDR2 (germline): KGHSH, LQKENI. J was trimmed by 10 bases and V by 3 bases; bases with no gene match: 2. The CDR3 loop spans 11 amino acids. The CDR3 coding sequence is TGTGCCAGCTCACCGCAGGGGGTCTACACCTTC. Translating gives CASSPQGVYTF.

CDR3 in DNA: TGTGCCAGCTCACCCTCTCGGGCCCAAATCACTGAAGCTTTCTTT. Translating it yields CASSPSRAQITEAFF. The chain recombines TRBV18 with TRBJ1-1; D is unresolved. CDR3 length equals 15 residues. Germline V gives CDR1 KGHSH, CDR2 LQKENI. Trimming cost V 3 bases and J 4 bases, with 15 bases left between them.